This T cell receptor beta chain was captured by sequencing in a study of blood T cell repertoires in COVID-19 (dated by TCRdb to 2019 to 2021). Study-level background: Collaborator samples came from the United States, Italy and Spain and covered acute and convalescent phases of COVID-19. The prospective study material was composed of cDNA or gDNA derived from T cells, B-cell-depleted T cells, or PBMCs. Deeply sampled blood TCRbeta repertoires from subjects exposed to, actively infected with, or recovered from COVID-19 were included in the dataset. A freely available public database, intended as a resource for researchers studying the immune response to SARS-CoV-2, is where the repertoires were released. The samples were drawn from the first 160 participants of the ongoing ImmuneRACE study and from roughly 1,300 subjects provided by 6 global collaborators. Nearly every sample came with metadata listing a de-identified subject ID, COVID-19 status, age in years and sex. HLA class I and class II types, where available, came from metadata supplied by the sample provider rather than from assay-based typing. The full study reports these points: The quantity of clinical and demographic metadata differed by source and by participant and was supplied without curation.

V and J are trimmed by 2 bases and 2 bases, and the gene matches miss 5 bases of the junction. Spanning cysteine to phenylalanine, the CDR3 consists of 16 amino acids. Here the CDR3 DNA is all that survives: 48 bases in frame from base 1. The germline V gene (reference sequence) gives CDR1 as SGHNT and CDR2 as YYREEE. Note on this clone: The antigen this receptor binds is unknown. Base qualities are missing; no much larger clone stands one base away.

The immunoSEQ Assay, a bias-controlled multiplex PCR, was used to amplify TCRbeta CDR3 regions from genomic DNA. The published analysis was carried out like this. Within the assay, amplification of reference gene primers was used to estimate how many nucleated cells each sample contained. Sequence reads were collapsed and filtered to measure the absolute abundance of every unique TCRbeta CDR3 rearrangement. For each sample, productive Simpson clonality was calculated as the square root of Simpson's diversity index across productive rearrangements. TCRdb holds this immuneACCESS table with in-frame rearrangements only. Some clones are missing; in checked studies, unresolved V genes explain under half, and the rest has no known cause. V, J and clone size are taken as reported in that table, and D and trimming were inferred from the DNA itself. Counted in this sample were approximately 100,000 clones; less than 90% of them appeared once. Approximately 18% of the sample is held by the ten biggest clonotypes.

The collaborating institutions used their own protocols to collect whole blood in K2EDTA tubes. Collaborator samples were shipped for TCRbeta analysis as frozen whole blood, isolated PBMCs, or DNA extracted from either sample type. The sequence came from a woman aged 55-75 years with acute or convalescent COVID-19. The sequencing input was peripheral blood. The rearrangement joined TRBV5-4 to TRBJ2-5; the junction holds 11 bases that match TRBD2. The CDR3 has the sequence CASSLRLAGLQETQYF. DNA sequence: TGTGCCAGCAGCTTAAGACTAGCGGGGTTACAAGAGACCCAGTACTTC.